This TCR beta chain was recovered during a study of metastatic and nonmetastatic thyroid tumors (dated by TCRdb to 2018 to 2021). Study-wide context: Repertoires from peripheral blood and from tumor or nodule tissue samples of malignant and benign thyroid patients were compared. What the authors observed across the whole study: TCR beta diversity was reported as significantly higher in malignant tumors than in benign nodules, in both blood and tumor samples.

Library preparation was by PCR. The sequencer was an Illumina HiSeq 4000. High-throughput sequencing was used to profile the TCR beta-chain CDR3 region of every patient. The study's own analysis went as follows. A classifier to discriminate distant-metastatic papillary thyroid cancer patients was built from CDR3 differences across clinicopathological groups. The Shannon index was used to measure repertoire diversity, and the Morisita-Horn index was used to measure how similar tumor and blood repertoires were. The raw public reads went through TCRdb reprocessing: fastp at Q25, MiXCR clone calling, in-frame beta chains kept. These V and J calls are TCRdb output, not the study's own analysis. Counted in this sample were roughly 40,000 clones; approximately 24% of them appeared once. About 14% of the sample is in the top ten clones. This clone was detected ten times or more. Its antigen is still unknown. This sequence may be a read error, since a much larger clone differs from it by one base. This CDR3 is also generated by other DNA sequences in the sample.

No patient had received any treatment before thyroid surgery. Patient clinical samples collected from about 2012 to 2019 were retrospectively analysed using T-cell receptor beta sequencing. From the germline V gene (reference sequence), CDR1 is MNHEY and CDR2 is SMNVEV. The CDR3 contains 13 residues, cysteine and phenylalanine counted. The DNA shown is the 39-base CDR3, in frame from base 1. Source material: tumor tissue. The receptor's source is a female donor with papillary thyroid cancer or a benign thyroid nodule (not recorded which). Some clones in this sample may be carry-over from other donors' samples. This chain is built from TRBV27 and TRBJ2-7; a tentative D match to TRBD1 spans 5 bases. CDR3 loop: CASSLSDNYEQYF. The DNA reads as follows: TGCGCCAGCAGTTTATCGGACAACTACGAGCAGTACTTC.